The 11 T cell receptor beta chains below all came from one sample that was sequenced in a study of T cells in narcolepsy. Measured with immunoSEQ multiplex PCR; TCRdb has only the in-frame clones, and not every one. The sample records around 31,000 clones, 75% to 90% being singletons. The sample consisted of CD45RA- memory CD4+ T cells from PBMCs. The receptors stem from a human donor with narcolepsy.

The sample holds one count of this clone. The chain employs TRBV11-2 and TRBJ2-7; 10 bases line up with TRBD1. Germline CDR1 reads SGHAT; CDR2 reads FQNNGV. With V trimmed by 4 bases and J by 4 bases, 4 bases remained unmatched. The CDR3 is made up of 14 amino acids. DNA for the CDR3: TGTGCCAGCAGCTCCGGGACAGGGGTGTACGAGCAGTACTTC. Its protein is CASSSGTGVYEQYF.

This chain uses TRBV19 with TRBJ2-6; tentative D call: TRBD1 (6 bases). CDR1 is LNHDA and CDR2 is SQIVND in the germline V gene (reference sequence). V lost 4 bases and J 3 bases, leaving 10 bases between the germline ends. The CDR3 covers 15 residues. The CDR3 sequence: CASSSQGLGANVLTF. The CDR3 DNA is TGTGCCAGTAGTAGCCAGGGGCTTGGGGCCAACGTCCTGACTTTC. The variable domain in full, with the rest retrieved from reference TRBV19 and TRBJ2-6, is DGGITQSPKYLFRKEGQNVTLSCEQNLNHDAMYWYRQDPGQGLRLIYYSQIVNDFQKGDIAEGYSVSREKKESFPLTVTSAQKNPTAFYLCASSSQGLGANVLTFGAGSRLTVL.

The count of this clone is one. V usage is TRBV7-3 and J usage is TRBJ1-1; perhaps TRBD1 as D (6 bases). Trimming shortened V by 8 bases and J by 1 base, and 14 bases separated the two germline ends. CDR1 is SGHTA, CDR2 FQGTGA, per germline. CDR3 length: 14 amino acids. This CDR3 is CASSAGGPNTEAFF. CDR3 in DNA: TGTGCCAGCTCGGCGGGGGGCCCGAACACTGAAGCTTTCTTT.

In this sample, this clone turned up once. This rearrangement joins TRBV5-5 to TRBJ1-6; 10 bases map to TRBD1. The CDR3 covers 17 residues. J lost 4 bases, V lost 4 bases, and 8 bases had no gene match. Germline-derived CDR1 and CDR2 are SGHKS and YYEKEE (reference sequence). The CDR3: CASSDRDRGLYNSPLHF. For the CDR3, the DNA is TGTGCCAGCAGCGATCGGGACAGGGGCTTGTATAATTCACCCCTCCACTTT. Complete variable domain (other parts from reference TRBV5-5 and TRBJ1-6): DAGVTQSPTHLIKTRGQQVTLRCSPISGHKSVSWYQQVLGQGPQFIFQYYEKEERGRGNFPDRFSARQFPNYSSELNVNALLLGDSALYLCASSDRDRGLYNSPLHFGNGTRLTVT.

The chain uses TRBV7-9 and TRBJ1-1; the D gene is possibly TRBD1 (6 bases). CDR3 length: 16 amino acids. The germline V gene has CDR1 SEHNR and CDR2 FQNEAQ (reference sequence). V lost 1 base and J 4 bases, leaving 16 bases between the germline ends. CDR3 DNA: TGTGCCAGCAGCTTAGGAGGGGGGCCGCTGGGCACTGAAGCTTTCTTT. Protein sequence: CASSLGGGPLGTEAFF.

A single count supports this clone. This chain uses TRBV11-2 with TRBJ2-7; 8 bases are a match to TRBD2. This CDR3 comprises 14 residues. From germline, CDR1 is SGHAT and CDR2 FQNNGV. V lost 2 bases, J lost 6 bases, and 6 bases stayed unmatched. CDR3 coding DNA: TGTGCCAGCAGCTTACGAGCGGGGGTCGGCGAGCAGTACTTC. Translated, it gives CASSLRAGVGEQYF.

This clone has a handful of counts. The DNA of the CDR3 is TGCGCCAGCAGCTTAGAAGGTGGGACGTTGGGCACAGATACGCAGTATTTT. Residues: CASSLEGGTLGTDTQYF. V and J are TRBV5-1 and TRBJ2-3, with D tentatively TRBD1 or TRBD2 (5 bases each). Trimming removed 2 bases at V and 1 base at J, with 17 bases between. CDR1 and CDR2 (germline): SGHRS, YFSETQ. The CDR3 is 17 residues long.

This chain's CDR3 is CASRIDTVTNEKLFF. The DNA of the CDR3 is TGTGCCAGCAGAATTGACACTGTCACTAATGAAAAACTGTTTTTT. This chain uses TRBV6-6 with TRBJ1-4, with D unclear. The CDR3 has 15 amino acids. CDR1 MNHNY and CDR2 SVGAGI come from the germline V gene (reference sequence). Between the trimmed V and J ends, which lost 6 bases and 2 bases, there was a span of 13 bases.

The chain carries TRBV7-2 and TRBJ2-3; 10 bases map to TRBD2. Germline V gene data show CDR1 as SGHTA and CDR2 as FQGNSA. The CDR3 length is 15 residues. Trimming at V came to 5 bases and at J to 3 bases, leaving 5 bases not matched to a gene. CDR3 DNA: TGTGCCAGCAGCGTCGGGACTAGCGTAACAGATACGCAGTATTTT. The encoded protein is CASSVGTSVTDTQYF. Full variable domain (missing parts from reference TRBV7-2 and TRBJ2-3): GAGVSQSPSNKVTEKGKDVELRCDPISGHTALYWYRQSLGQGLEFLIYFQGNSAPDKSGLPSDRFSAERTGGSVSTLTIQRTQQEDSAVYLCASSVGTSVTDTQYFGPGTRLTVL.

The chain combines TRBV5-1 with TRBJ2-3; perhaps TRBD2 as D (5 bases). The germline gives CDR1 SGHRS, CDR2 YFSETQ. The CDR3 contains 13 residues. V lost 1 base and J 4 bases, leaving 7 bases between the germline ends. The CDR3 DNA sequence: TGCGCCAGCAGCTTGATGAGGGCAGATACGCAGTATTTT. It codes for CASSLMRADTQYF.

This sequence joins TRBV5-1 and TRBJ2-3; perhaps TRBD2 as D (7 bases). The CDR3 is 16 residues long. CDR1 is SGHRS and CDR2 is YFSETQ in the germline V gene. V lost 4 bases and J 3 bases, leaving 18 bases between the germline ends. The CDR3 region has the DNA TGCGCCAGCAGCCCTCAAACCCGGGGGGCAACAGATACGCAGTATTTT. It codes for CASSPQTRGATDTQYF.